This T cell receptor (beta chain) was recovered during a study of blood T cell repertoires in COVID-19. The wider study: Some COVID-19 samples were acute and others convalescent; all came from the United States, Italy and Spain.

Germline V CDR1 and CDR2: SGHVS, FQNEAQ. This CDR3 is 14 amino acids long. The V end lost 2 bases, the J end lost 4 bases, and 11 bases lay between the germline ends. Produced via immunoSEQ multiplex PCR; TCRdb's table is partial and in-frame only. Counted here are roughly 69,000 clones, roughly 85% occurring once; the ten biggest clones make up less than 5.5%. Sequenced input: peripheral blood. The receptor was derived from a human donor in a cohort sampled during active COVID-19. The chain links TRBV7-8 to TRBJ1-2; weak D call: TRBD1 (6 bases). The CDR3 spells CASSLRGTVYGYTF. The CDR3 nucleotides are TGTGCCAGCAGCTTAAGGGGGACCGTCTATGGCTACACCTTC.